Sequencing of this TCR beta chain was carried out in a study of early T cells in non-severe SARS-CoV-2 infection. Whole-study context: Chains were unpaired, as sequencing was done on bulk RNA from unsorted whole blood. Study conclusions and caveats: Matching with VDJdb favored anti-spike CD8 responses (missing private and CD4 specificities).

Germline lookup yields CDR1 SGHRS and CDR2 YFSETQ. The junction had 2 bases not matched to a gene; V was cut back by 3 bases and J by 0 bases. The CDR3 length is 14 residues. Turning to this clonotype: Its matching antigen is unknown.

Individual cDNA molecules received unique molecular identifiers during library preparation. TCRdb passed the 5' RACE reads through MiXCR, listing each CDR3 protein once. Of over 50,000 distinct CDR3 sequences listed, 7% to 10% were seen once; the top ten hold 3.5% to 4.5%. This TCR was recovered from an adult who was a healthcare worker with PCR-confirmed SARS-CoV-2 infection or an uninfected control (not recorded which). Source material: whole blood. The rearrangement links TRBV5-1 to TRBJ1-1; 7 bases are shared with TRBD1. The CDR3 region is CASSWDRMNTEAFF. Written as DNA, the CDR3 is TGCGCCAGCAGCTGGGACAGAATGAACACTGAAGCTTTCTTT.